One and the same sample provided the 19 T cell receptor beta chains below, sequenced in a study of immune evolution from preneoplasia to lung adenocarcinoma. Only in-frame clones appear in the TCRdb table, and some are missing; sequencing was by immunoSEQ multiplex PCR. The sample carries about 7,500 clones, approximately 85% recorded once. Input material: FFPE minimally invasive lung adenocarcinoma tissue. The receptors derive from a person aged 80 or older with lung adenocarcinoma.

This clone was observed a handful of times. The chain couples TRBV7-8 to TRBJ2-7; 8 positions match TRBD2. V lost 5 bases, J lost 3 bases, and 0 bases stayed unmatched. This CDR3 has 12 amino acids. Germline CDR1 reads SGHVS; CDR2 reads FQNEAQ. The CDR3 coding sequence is TGTGCCAGCAGCGCGGGGGGCTACGAGCAGTACTTC. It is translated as CASSAGGYEQYF.

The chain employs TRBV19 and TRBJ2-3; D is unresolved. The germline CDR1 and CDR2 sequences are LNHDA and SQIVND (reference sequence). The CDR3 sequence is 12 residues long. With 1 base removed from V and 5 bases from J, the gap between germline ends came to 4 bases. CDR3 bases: TGTGCCAGTAGTATAGGTGTAGATACGCAGTATTTT. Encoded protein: CASSIGVDTQYF. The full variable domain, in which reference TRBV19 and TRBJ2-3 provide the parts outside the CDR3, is DGGITQSPKYLFRKEGQNVTLSCEQNLNHDAMYWYRQDPGQGLRLIYYSQIVNDFQKGDIAEGYSVSREKKESFPLTVTSAQKNPTAFYLCASSIGVDTQYFGPGTRLTVL.

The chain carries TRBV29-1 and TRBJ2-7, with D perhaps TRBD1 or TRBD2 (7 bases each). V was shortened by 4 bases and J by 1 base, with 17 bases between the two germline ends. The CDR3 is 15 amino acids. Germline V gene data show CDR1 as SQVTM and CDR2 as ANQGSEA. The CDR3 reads CSVGGEGAWSYEQYF. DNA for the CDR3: TGCAGCGTTGGGGGGGAGGGGGCTTGGTCCTACGAGCAGTACTTC.

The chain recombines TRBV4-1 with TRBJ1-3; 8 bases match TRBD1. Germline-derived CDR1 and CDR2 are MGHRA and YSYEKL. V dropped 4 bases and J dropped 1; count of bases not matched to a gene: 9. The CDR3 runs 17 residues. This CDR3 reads CASSRLQGVPSGNTIYF. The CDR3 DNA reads TGCGCCAGCAGCCGACTACAGGGGGTTCCTTCTGGAAACACCATATATTTT.

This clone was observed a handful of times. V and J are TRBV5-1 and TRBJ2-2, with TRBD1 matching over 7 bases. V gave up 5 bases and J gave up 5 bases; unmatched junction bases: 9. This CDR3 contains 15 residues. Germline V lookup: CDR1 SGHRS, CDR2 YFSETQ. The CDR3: CASRTGTVGTGELFF. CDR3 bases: TGCGCCAGCAGAACCGGGACAGTTGGGACCGGGGAGCTGTTTTTT.

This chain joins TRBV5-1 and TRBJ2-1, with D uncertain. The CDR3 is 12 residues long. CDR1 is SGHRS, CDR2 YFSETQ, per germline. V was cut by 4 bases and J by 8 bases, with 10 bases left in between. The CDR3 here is CASSTIGDEQFF. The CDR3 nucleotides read TGCGCCAGCAGCACTATTGGCGATGAGCAGTTCTTC.

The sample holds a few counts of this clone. CDR3 residues: CASRPGTVNTEAFF. The CDR3, as DNA: TGTGCCAGCAGACCAGGGACGGTGAACACTGAAGCTTTCTTT. V is TRBV6-6 and J is TRBJ1-1, with D perhaps matching TRBD1 (5 bases). Trimming shortened V by 6 bases and J by 0 bases, and 11 bases separated the two germline ends. Germline V lookup: CDR1 MNHNY, CDR2 SVGAGI (reference sequence). The CDR3 extends over 14 amino acids.

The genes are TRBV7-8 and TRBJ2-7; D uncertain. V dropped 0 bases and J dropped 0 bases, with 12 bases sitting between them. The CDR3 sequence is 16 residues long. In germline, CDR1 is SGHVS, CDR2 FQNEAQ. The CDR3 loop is CASSLALAVSSYEQYF. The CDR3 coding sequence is TGTGCCAGCAGCTTAGCGCTGGCAGTAAGCTCCTACGAGCAGTACTTC.

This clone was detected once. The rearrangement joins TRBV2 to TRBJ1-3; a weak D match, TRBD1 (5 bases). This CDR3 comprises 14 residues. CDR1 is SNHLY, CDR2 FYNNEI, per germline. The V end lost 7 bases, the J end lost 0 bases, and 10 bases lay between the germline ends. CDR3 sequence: CASNRQNSGNTIYF. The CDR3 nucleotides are TGTGCCAGCAATCGACAGAACTCTGGAAACACCATATATTTT.

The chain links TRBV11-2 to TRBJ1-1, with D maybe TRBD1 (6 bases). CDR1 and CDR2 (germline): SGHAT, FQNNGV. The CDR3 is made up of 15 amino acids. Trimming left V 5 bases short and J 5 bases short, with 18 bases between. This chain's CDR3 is CASSPRLGAGTEAFF. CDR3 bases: TGTGCCAGCAGCCCCAGGTTGGGGGCAGGTACTGAAGCTTTCTTT.

CDR3 region: CASSRGGLYNEQFF. CDR3 in DNA: TGTGCCAGTAGTAGGGGGGGACTCTACAATGAGCAGTTCTTC. The V and J genes are TRBV19 and TRBJ2-1, with 7 bases fitting TRBD2. CDR1 is LNHDA, CDR2 SQIVND, per germline (reference sequence). The CDR3 length is 14 residues. Trimming at V came to 4 bases and at J to 3 bases, leaving 3 bases not matched to a gene.

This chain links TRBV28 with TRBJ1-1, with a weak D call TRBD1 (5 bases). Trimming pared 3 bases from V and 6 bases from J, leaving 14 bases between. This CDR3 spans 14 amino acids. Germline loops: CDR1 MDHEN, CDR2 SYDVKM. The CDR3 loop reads CASSLSGQVAEAFF. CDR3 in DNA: TGTGCCAGCAGTTTGAGCGGACAAGTCGCTGAAGCTTTCTTT.

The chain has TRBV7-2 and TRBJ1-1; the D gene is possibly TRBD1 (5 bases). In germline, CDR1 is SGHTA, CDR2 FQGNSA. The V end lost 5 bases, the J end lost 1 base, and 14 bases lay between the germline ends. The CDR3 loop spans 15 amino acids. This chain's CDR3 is CASSPRWGGNTEAFF. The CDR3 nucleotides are TGTGCCAGCAGCCCACGATGGGGGGGGAACACTGAAGCTTTCTTT.

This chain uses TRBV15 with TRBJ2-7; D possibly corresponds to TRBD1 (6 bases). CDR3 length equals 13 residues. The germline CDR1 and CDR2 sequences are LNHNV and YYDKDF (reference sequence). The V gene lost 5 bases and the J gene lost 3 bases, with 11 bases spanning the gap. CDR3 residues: CATSRDRFYEQYF. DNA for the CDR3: TGTGCCACCAGCCGCGACAGGTTCTACGAGCAGTACTTC.

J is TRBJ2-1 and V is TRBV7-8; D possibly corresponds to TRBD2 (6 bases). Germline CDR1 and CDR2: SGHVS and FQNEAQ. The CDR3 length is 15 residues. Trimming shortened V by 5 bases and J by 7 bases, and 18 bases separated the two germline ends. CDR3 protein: CASSPGKGGSNEQFF. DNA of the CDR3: TGTGCCAGCAGCCCTGGGAAGGGAGGTTCTAATGAGCAGTTCTTC.

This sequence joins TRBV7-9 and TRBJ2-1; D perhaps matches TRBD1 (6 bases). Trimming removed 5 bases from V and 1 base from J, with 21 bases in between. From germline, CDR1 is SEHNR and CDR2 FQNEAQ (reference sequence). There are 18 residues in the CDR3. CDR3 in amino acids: CASSVGGAGVKSYNEQFF. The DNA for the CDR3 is TGTGCCAGCAGCGTAGGGGGTGCGGGTGTAAAGTCCTACAATGAGCAGTTCTTC.

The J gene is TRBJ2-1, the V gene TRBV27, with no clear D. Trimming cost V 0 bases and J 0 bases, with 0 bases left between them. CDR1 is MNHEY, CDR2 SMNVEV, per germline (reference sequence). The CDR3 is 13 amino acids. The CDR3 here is CASSLSSYNEQFF. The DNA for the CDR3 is TGTGCCAGCAGTTTATCCTCCTACAATGAGCAGTTCTTC.

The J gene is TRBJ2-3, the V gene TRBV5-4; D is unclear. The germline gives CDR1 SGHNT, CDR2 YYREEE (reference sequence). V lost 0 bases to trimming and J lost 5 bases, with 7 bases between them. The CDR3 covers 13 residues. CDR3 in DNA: TGTGCCAGCAGCTTGGATTGGAGAGATACGCAGTATTTT. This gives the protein CASSLDWRDTQYF.

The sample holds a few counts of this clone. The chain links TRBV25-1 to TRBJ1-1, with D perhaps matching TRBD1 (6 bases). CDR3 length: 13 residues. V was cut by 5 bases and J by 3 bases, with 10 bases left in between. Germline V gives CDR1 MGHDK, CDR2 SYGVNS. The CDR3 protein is CASSITGYTEAFF. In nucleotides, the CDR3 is TGTGCCAGCAGTATCACAGGGTACACTGAAGCTTTCTTT.